This T cell receptor beta chain appears in the sequencing data of a study of tumor-infiltrating lymphocytes in primary liver carcinoma. Study context: There were roughly 3.5 to 8 million productive TCRbeta reads per sample, a yield similar across tissue types.

The CDR3 is made up of 16 amino acids. Germline lookup yields CDR1 SGHVS and CDR2 FQNEAQ. From 500 ng of total RNA, TCR beta-specific cDNA was reverse-transcribed using a constant-region primer. Three nested multiplex PCR rounds, a slightly modified ARM-PCR method, built the TCR beta libraries. The first two PCR rounds, around 10 cycles each, used TRBV1-TRBV30 forward primers and a C-beta reverse primer. TCRdb used MiXCR to reprocess the multiplex PCR reads, holding one entry per CDR3 protein. The repertoire has 20,000 to 30,000 distinct CDR3 sequences, more than 70% of them found once; the top ten carry around a third. RNA and DNA were co-extracted from around 20-30 mg of unsorted bulk tissue.

The receptor was isolated from a woman in her 30s with primary liver carcinoma and hepatitis B virus infection. The specimen was liver tumor tissue from sampling region 5. Subset specified: tumor region T5, tumor centre. The chain links TRBV7-8 to TRBJ2-1, with D possibly being TRBD2 (6 bases). The CDR3 loop is CVGSPPRGGGYNEQFF. The CDR3 region has the DNA TGTGTCGGCAGCCCCCCTCGGGGCGGAGGGTACAATGAGCAGTTCTTC.